This T cell receptor beta chain is from a study of shared clonotypes between healthy human individuals. TCRdb's table, derived via immunoSEQ multiplex PCR, lists solely in-frame clones and lacks some. The table includes millions of clones, 85% to 95% detected once. The ends lost 6 bases at V and 9 bases at J; junction bases unmatched: 6. CDR3 length: 12 residues. From germline, CDR1 is MDHEN and CDR2 SYDVKM. The V and J genes are TRBV28 and TRBJ1-1; 8 bases are shared with TRBD1. Specimen: naive CD4+ T cells sorted from blood. Subset of the sample: CD45RA+ positively selected. The clonotype was recovered from a man between 18 and 35 years old in good health. Here the CDR3 reads CASRLDRGKAFF. DNA for the CDR3: TGTGCCAGCAGGCTAGACAGGGGAAAAGCTTTCTTT.